The T cell receptor (beta chain) described here comes from a study of immune cell composition in non-small cell lung cancer. The normal lung sample lay at least 3 cm, and maximally far, from the tumour. Some clones are missing from TCRdb's copy, which holds only in-frame ones; the method was immunoSEQ multiplex PCR. The data contain about 3,600 clones, about 76% of them singletons. Broader study findings: Tumour-reactive clones were not shown to match dominant in vivo tumour clones.

Regarding this clone: Its antigen is undetermined.

This CDR3 is built from 18 residues. Per germline, CDR1 SGHNT and CDR2 YYREEE (reference sequence). The junction had 9 bases not matched to a gene; V was cut back by 3 bases and J by 3 bases. Sequencing was carried out using non-adjacent lung tissue. This chain connects TRBV5-4 to TRBJ2-4; 13 positions agree with TRBD2. The TCR originated in a human donor with non-small cell lung cancer. The CDR3 DNA reads TGTGCCAGCAGCTCGGGACTAGCGGGGCGGGGGGGCAAAAACATTCAGTACTTC. Protein: CASSSGLAGRGGKNIQYF.